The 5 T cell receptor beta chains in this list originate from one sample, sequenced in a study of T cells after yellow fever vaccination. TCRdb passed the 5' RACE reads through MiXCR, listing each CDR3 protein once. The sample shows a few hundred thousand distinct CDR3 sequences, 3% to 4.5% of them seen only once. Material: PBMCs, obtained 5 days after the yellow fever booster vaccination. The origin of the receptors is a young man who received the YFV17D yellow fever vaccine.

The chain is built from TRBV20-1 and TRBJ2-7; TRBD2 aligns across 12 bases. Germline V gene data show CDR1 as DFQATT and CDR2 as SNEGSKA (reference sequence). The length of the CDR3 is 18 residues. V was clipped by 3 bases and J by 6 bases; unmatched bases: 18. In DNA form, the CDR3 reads TGCAGTGCTAGTAAGATCCCTACTAGCGGGGGGCCAAAGAGCGAGCAGTACGTC. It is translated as CSASKIPTSGGPKSEQYV.

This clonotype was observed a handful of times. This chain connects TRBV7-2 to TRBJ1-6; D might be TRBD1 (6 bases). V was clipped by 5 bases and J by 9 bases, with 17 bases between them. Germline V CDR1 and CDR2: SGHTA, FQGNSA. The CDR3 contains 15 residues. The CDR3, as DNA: TGTGCCAGCAGCCTAGGGGGTCAGGGGATTTCACCCCTCCACTTT. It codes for CASSLGGQGISPLHF.

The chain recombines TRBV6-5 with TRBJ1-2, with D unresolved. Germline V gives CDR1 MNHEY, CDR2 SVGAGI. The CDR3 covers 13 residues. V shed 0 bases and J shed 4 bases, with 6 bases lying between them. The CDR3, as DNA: TGTGCCAGCAGTTACTCGACCCTCTATGGCTACACCTTC. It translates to CASSYSTLYGYTF.

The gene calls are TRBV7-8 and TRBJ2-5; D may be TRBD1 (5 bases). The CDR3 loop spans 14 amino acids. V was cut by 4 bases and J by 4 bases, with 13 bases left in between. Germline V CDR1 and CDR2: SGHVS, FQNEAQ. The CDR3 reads CASSSPSTGETQYF. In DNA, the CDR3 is TGTGCCAGCAGCTCGCCGTCTACAGGAGAGACCCAGTACTTC.

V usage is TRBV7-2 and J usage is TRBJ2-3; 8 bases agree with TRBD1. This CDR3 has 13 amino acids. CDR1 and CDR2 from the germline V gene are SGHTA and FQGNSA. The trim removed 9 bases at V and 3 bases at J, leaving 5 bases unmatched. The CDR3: CARWTGRTDTQYF. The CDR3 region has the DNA TGTGCCAGGTGGACAGGGCGGACAGATACGCAGTATTTT.